This T cell receptor beta chain was identified in a study of human T cells and chemical hapten exposure. About the research overall: Donors were sensitized with 2% DPC on the upper inner arm. Alopecia areata, totalis or universalis affected patients who were mostly female. Broader study findings: TCRs exceeding a frequency of 1 in 1000 stayed unchanged under DPC sensitization. Given that the donors had alopecia, their immune response may differ from that seen in healthy people.

This clonotype was detected a few times. What it recognizes is unknown. The junction differs from germline at one of its ends, possibly a read error. MiXCR was run by TCRdb on the RACE reads, yielding one entry per CDR3 protein. The sample yields some 91,000 distinct CDR3 sequences, about an eighth seen once. Time point meaning: patch test 1, 2 weeks after DPC sensitization. Regarding treatment: therapeutic diphenylcyclopropenone sensitization with weekly scalp DPC. There are 15 residues in the CDR3. Looked up from germline, CDR1 is SSHAT and CDR2 is FNYEAQ (reference sequence). This specimen was whole blood, taken in connection with sensitization to the hapten diphenylcyclopropenone (DPC). This TCR came from a woman aged 40-49 years with alopecia areata. Some clones in this sample may be carry-over from other donors' samples. This chain joins TRBV7-7 and TRBJ2-1, with TRBD2 matching over 10 bases. This chain's CDR3 is CASSLRLAGENEQFF. The CDR3 DNA is TGTGCTAGCAGCTTACGCCTAGCGGGAGAAAATGAGCAGTTCTTC.